This TCR beta chain was recorded in a study of radiation and T cells in renal cell carcinoma. Time point: blood 4 weeks post-SBRT, at nephrectomy. Treatment: 15 Gy SBRT to primary tumor, nephrectomy 4 weeks later. Blood was sampled at baseline, 2 weeks and 4 weeks after SBRT. Clear cell pathology was present in this patient's renal cell carcinoma. This CDR3 contains 15 residues. Germline loops: CDR1 SGHTA, CDR2 FQGNSA. Unmatched junction bases numbered 8, after V lost 5 bases and J lost 7 bases. Assay: immunoSEQ multiplex PCR; the TCRdb copy retains only in-frame clones and omits some. The data show around 64,000 clones, about 74% seen once.

The chain is built from TRBV7-2 and TRBJ2-1; 10 nucleotides align to TRBD2. The sequence was obtained from a man in his sixties with renal cell carcinoma. Sample: blood, taken from a patient whose treatment included radiotherapy and nephrectomy. As DNA, the CDR3 is TGTGCCAGCAGCCGTACTAGCGGGGATATGAATGAGCAGTTCTTC. Translation gives CASSRTSGDMNEQFF. Together with reference TRBV7-2 and TRBJ2-1, the CDR3 gives the full variable domain: GAGVSQSPSNKVTEKGKDVELRCDPISGHTALYWYRQSLGQGLEFLIYFQGNSAPDKSGLPSDRFSAERTGGSVSTLTIQRTQQEDSAVYLCASSRTSGDMNEQFFGPGTRLTVL.